A selection of T cell receptor beta chains follows, all from one sample in a study of blood T cell repertoires in COVID-19. Only in-frame clones appear in the TCRdb table, and some are missing; sequencing was by immunoSEQ multiplex PCR. Here the sample spans 110,000 or so clones, 90% being singletons. Material for sequencing was peripheral blood. These receptors came from a woman aged 45-65 years with acute or convalescent COVID-19. Both conserved end residues are part of each CDR3. D genes are given only for firm matches. Some rows mark clone size as missing; the rest say once, few, many or name a class of expanded clone.

TGTGCCAGCAGTTCCCTAATGGGGGGACAGCTGCGGGAAGCTTTCTTT | CASSSLMGGQLREAFF | NA | TRBJ1-1 | TRBV6-2/TRBV6-3 | TRBD1
TGTGCCAGTAGTAGGGGCGCGGTAGCTAACTATGGCTACACCTTC | CASSRGAVANYGYTF | NA | TRBJ1-2 | TRBV19 | NA
TGTGCCAGCTCACCAAGTCCCACACCTGGGGCCAACGTCCTGACTTTC | CASSPSPTPGANVLTF | NA | TRBJ2-6 | TRBV18 | NA
TGTGCCAGCAGTGATAAGGGCGGCGGAGGTTCACCCCTCCACTTT | CASSDKGGGGSPLHF | NA | TRBJ1-6 | TRBV6-1 | NA
TGTGCCAGCAGTTACATGAGGGCGCAAGAGACCCAGTACTTC | CASSYMRAQETQYF | NA | TRBJ2-5 | TRBV6-2/TRBV6-3 | NA
TGTGCCAGCAGCTTCCGGATACGGGGGGAACAAGAGACCCAGTACTTC | CASSFRIRGEQETQYF | NA | TRBJ2-5 | TRBV7-9 | TRBD2
TGTGCCAGCACCTCCGCGGGGGTATATGGCTACACCTTC | CASTSAGVYGYTF | NA | TRBJ1-2 | TRBV28 | NA
TGTGCCAGTAGTAAGGGGTGGAACAATCAGCCCCAGCATTTT | CASSKGWNNQPQHF | once | TRBJ1-5 | TRBV19 | NA
TGTGCCAGCAGTGAACAGGGGGATGGAGGTCAGCCCCAGCATTTT | CASSEQGDGGQPQHF | NA | TRBJ1-5 | TRBV6-1 | TRBD1
TGTGCCAGTAGTAGCCCTTTCCTTCAGGGGTCACAAGAGACCCAGTACTTC | CASSSPFLQGSQETQYF | once | TRBJ2-5 | TRBV19 | NA
TGCGCCAGCAGCACTTATCTGGGCCAGCCCCAGCATTTT | CASSTYLGQPQHF | NA | TRBJ1-5 | TRBV5-1 | NA
TGTGCCAGTAGTTCCCACGCCCGACTAGCGGTTGAGCAGTTCTTC | CASSSHARLAVEQFF | NA | TRBJ2-1 | TRBV19 | TRBD2
TGTGCCAGCAGCCAGAGGGACAGATCTGGGACTGAAGCTTTCTTT | CASSQRDRSGTEAFF | NA | TRBJ1-1 | TRBV5-8 | TRBD1
TGCAGTGCTAGTAGGACTAGCCCTCTAGGAGAGACCCAGTACTTC | CSASRTSPLGETQYF | NA | TRBJ2-5 | TRBV20-1 | TRBD2
TGTGCCAGCAGTCCCGGAGACAGGGGAAGTTCACCCCTCCACTTT | CASSPGDRGSSPLHF | NA | TRBJ1-6 | TRBV27 | TRBD1
TGTGCCAGCAGCCCCAGGGTAGGTGAGCAGTTCTTC | CASSPRVGEQFF | NA | TRBJ2-1 | TRBV7-9 | NA
TGTGCCAGCAGCGAGCGGCCCCAGAACACCGGGGAGCTGTTTTTT | CASSERPQNTGELFF | NA | TRBJ2-2 | TRBV28 | NA
TGTGCCAGCAGCCAACTACTAGCGGGAGTTAACGAGCAGTTCTTC | CASSQLLAGVNEQFF | NA | TRBJ2-1 | TRBV3-1/TRBV3-2 | TRBD2
TGTGCCAGCAGAGCGGGGGGGGGAGATTCACCCCTCCACTTT | CASRAGGGDSPLHF | NA | TRBJ1-6 | TRBV27 | NA
TGCGCCAGCAGCCAAGATCGGGATGCAACTAATGAAAAACTGTTTTTT | CASSQDRDATNEKLFF | NA | TRBJ1-4 | TRBV4-1 | NA
TGTGCCAGCAGCCAGGGGCGGCCGAACACCGGGGAGCTGTTTTTT | CASSQGRPNTGELFF | NA | TRBJ2-2 | TRBV3-1/TRBV3-2 | NA
TGTGCCAGCAGCGATCGCAGGGGCTCACAGCCCCAGCATTTT | CASSDRRGSQPQHF | NA | TRBJ1-5 | TRBV2 | NA
TGTGCCAGCAGTGGAGGGACAGTCAATCAGCCCCAGCATTTT | CASSGGTVNQPQHF | NA | TRBJ1-5 | TRBV2 | TRBD1
TGTGCCAGCAGCTCCCTGCATGTAGCAGCGGGAGGGACCCAGTACTTC | CASSSLHVAAGGTQYF | NA | TRBJ2-5 | TRBV7-9 | TRBD2
TGTGCCAGCGGGCGGACAGCGAACACCGGGGAGCTGTTTTTT | CASGRTANTGELFF | NA | TRBJ2-2 | TRBV11-3 | NA
TGTGCCAGCAGCTGGGACACAGGATTTTCACCCCTCCACTTT | CASSWDTGFSPLHF | NA | TRBJ1-6 | TRBV7-9 | NA
TGTGCCATCAGCGTTGGGACAGGGGGCCCTCACCGAAGAAATGAGCAGTTCTTC | CAISVGTGGPHRRNEQFF | NA | TRBJ2-1 | TRBV10-3 | TRBD1
TGCGCCAGCAGTGAGGGGGCCTTCACCGGGGAGCTGTTTTTT | CASSEGAFTGELFF | NA | TRBJ2-2 | TRBV10-2 | NA
TGCGCCAGCAGCCAAGATTTGAGGGAGGAAATTAAAGCGCAGTTCTTC | CASSQDLREEIKAQFF | NA | TRBJ2-1 | TRBV4-3 | NA
TGTGCCAGCAGCAAGCAGGGGATTGGGATCGAGCAGTACTTC | CASSKQGIGIEQYF | once | TRBJ2-7 | TRBV7-2 | NA
TGTGCCAGCAGCTCCCCATGGACAGGGGGAAGCTCTGGAAACACCATATATTTT | CASSSPWTGGSSGNTIYF | once | TRBJ1-3 | TRBV21-1 | NA
TGCGCCCGCAGCGAGGGGGGGGGCAATCAGCCCCAGCATTTT | CARSEGGGNQPQHF | NA | TRBJ1-5 | TRBV5-1 | NA
TGTGCCAGCAGCCCAGGGGCAGGGGGCTACGAGCAGTACTTC | CASSPGAGGYEQYF | NA | TRBJ2-7 | TRBV7-2 | TRBD1
TGTGCCAGCAGCCAAGATCCACTTGGGGCCGGTTACGTCCAGCCCCAGCATTTT | CASSQDPLGAGYVQPQHF | NA | TRBJ1-5 | TRBV4-2 | NA
TGCGCCAGCAGCCAAGATTTTTCGGAGCCCCAGCATTTT | CASSQDFSEPQHF | NA | TRBJ1-5 | TRBV4-3 | NA
TGTGCCAGCAGTGAGTCCGACAAATTCACAGATACGCAGTATTTT | CASSESDKFTDTQYF | NA | TRBJ2-3 | TRBV25-1 | NA
TGTGCCAGCAGCGTACTAGCGGGGGACAATGAGCAGTTCTTC | CASSVLAGDNEQFF | NA | TRBJ2-1 | TRBV25-1 | TRBD2
TGTGCCACCTCCCCCCTGGGGGCGAGAACTGAAGCTTTCTTT | CATSPLGARTEAFF | NA | TRBJ1-1 | TRBV18 | NA
TGTGCCAGCACAAAACTTAGGAGTACTGAAGCTTTCTTT | CASTKLRSTEAFF | NA | TRBJ1-1 | TRBV2 | NA
TGTGCCAGCAGTTCACAGCACACCGGGGAGCTGTTTTTT | CASSSQHTGELFF | NA | TRBJ2-2 | TRBV27 | NA
TGTGCCAGCAGTCGAGGGCTGACTAGCAATCAGCCCCAGCATTTT | CASSRGLTSNQPQHF | NA | TRBJ1-5 | TRBV2 | NA